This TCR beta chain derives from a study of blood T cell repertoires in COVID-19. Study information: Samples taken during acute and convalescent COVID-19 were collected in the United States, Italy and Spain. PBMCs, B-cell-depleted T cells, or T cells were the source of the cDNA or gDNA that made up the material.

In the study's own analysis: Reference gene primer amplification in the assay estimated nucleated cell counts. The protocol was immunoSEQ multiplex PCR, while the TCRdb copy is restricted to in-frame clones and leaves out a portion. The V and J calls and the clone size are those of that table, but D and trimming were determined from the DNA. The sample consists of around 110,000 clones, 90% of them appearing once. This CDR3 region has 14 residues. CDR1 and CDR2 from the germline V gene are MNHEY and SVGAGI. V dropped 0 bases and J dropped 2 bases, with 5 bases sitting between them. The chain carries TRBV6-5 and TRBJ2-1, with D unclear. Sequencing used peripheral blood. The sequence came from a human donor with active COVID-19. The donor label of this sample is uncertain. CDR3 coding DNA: TGTGCCAGCAGTTACTCTCCTACCTACAATGAGCAGTTCTTC. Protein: CASSYSPTYNEQFF.